This TCR beta chain was profiled in a study of blood T cell repertoires in COVID-19. Background on the study: The samples span acute and convalescent COVID-19 from the United States, Italy and Spain.

Germline V lookup: CDR1 KGHDR, CDR2 SFDVKD. Trimming took 2 bases from V and 2 from J, leaving 8 bases between them. The CDR3 has 14 amino acids. Donors were grouped by their self-reported clinical history. Source study methods: Estimated nucleated cell counts came from reference gene primer amplification. Assay used: immunoSEQ multiplex PCR; TCRdb lists only in-frame clones, some missing. V, J and clone size are those of that table, while D and trimming were read from the DNA. This sample has 300,000 to 500,000 clones, with roughly 90% found just once. The source is a woman in her twenties or thirties with acute COVID-19. V and J are TRBV24-1 and TRBJ1-2; no firm D call. Sequencing used PBMCs or T cells enriched from blood (not recorded which). CDR3 nucleotide sequence: TGTGCCACCAGTGATTCGATCGAGAACTATGGCTACACCTTC. This encodes CATSDSIENYGYTF.